This record concerns one TCR beta chain sequence. CDR1 is MGHRA, CDR2 YSYEKL, per germline. The CDR3 has 15 amino acids. V gave up 0 bases and J gave up 2 bases, with 10 bases separating them. The record originates from a study of blood T cell repertoires in COVID-19. Generated by immunoSEQ multiplex PCR, the TCRdb table keeps only in-frame clones and is missing some. The sample yields 62,000 or so clones, approximately 80% seen once. The sample taken for sequencing was peripheral blood. The TCR was taken from a man aged 60-69 years with COVID-19, enrolled during active disease. The chain couples TRBV4-1 to TRBJ1-2; D gene unclear. CDR3 sequence: CASSQETAVNYGYTF. CDR3 nucleotides: TGCGCCAGCAGCCAAGAGACCGCGGTCAACTATGGCTACACCTTC.